This TCR beta chain was observed in a study of T cell responses to AZD1222 COVID-19 vaccine. General study results and limits: CD4 TCRs associated with vaccination spanned spike, dominating at 160-218 and 743-854. A reported finding is that nearly half of spike-specific TCRs target unmutated variant regions. Donors were mostly white British, more females; clonal diversity possibly underestimated. It was only a handful of AZD1222 recipients who were seropositive at baseline.

A word on this clone: Its antigen is unidentified.

TCRdb's table, derived via immunoSEQ multiplex PCR, lists solely in-frame clones and lacks some. The table records roughly 120,000 clones, roughly 88% of them present only once. The CDR3 contains 13 residues. CDR1 and CDR2 from the germline V gene are SGHTA and FQGTGA. Trimming took 5 bases from V and 8 from J; bases not matched to a gene: 7. This chain links TRBV7-3 with TRBJ1-2; 8 positions match TRBD1. Sequenced material: peripheral blood, taken on day 0 of MenACWY control vaccination. This TCR was recovered from an adult in good health. CDR3 region: CASSPGTGKGYTF. As DNA, the CDR3 is TGTGCCAGCAGCCCGGGGACAGGAAAAGGCTACACCTTC.